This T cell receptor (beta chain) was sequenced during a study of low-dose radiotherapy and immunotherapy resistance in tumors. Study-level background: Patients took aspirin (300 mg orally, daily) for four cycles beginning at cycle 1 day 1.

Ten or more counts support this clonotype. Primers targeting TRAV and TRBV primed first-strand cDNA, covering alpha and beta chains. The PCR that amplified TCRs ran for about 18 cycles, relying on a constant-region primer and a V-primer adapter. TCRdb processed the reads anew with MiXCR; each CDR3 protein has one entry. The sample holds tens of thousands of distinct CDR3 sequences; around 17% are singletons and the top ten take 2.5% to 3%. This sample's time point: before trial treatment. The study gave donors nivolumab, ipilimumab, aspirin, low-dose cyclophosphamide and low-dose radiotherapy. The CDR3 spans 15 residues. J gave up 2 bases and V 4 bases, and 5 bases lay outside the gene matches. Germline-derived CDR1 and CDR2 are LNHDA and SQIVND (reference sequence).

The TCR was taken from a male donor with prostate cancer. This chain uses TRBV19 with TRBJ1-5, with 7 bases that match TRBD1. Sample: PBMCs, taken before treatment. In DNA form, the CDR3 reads TGTGCCAGTAGTAACACAGGGGCGGGCAATCAGCCCCAGCATTTT. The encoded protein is CASSNTGAGNQPQHF.